Sequencing of this T cell receptor (beta chain) was carried out in a study of robustness of blood B and T cell sequencing (dated by TCRdb to 2016 to 2019). Describing the broader study: The study was designed to determine how much peripheral blood is required to reliably characterize an individual's TCRbeta and IgG repertoires. Each of the roughly 9 independently drawn blood samples had its TCRbeta and IgG repertoires measured. For technical replicates, two replicate TCRbeta cDNA libraries were prepared from one shared RNA pool that came from a single 10 ml draw.

TCRbeta repertoires were quantified from mRNA rather than genomic DNA, which captures expressed receptors. Without cell sorting, buffy coat leukocytes were collected into Trizol, and RNA was extracted using the Direct-zol RNA MiniPrep Plus kit. EDTA blood tubes were spun right away at 4 degrees C to separate plasma, buffy coat and red blood cells. This clonotype came up a few times. The antigen this receptor binds is unknown. Qualities for individual bases were not recorded, and no much larger clone is one base off. What the study reported, not specific to this receptor: When technical replicate libraries were compared, more than 85% of the top 10,000 TCRbeta clonotypes in one library also turned up in the other. No improvement in the overlap of rare TCRbeta clonotypes was observed when tubes were pooled, implying that much larger blood volumes would be needed for rare TCRbeta clonotypes to be captured. Combining 3 or 4 tubes (roughly 29-45 ml blood) brought coverage of the top 10,000 TCRbeta clonotypes close to saturation. A full plateau was not reached by TCRbeta rarefaction curves, suggesting under-sequencing or many low-abundance clonotypes. Evidence of cross-contamination, likely caused by batch processing, was seen in one pair of TCRbeta libraries, and the UMI-sequence pairs shared between the two libraries were removed. Every single 10 ml sample contained the 1,000 most abundant TCRbeta clonotypes from the pooled draws. Immediate fractionation was required for EDTA tubes, so the use of EDTA tubes in multi-site collections was limited.

Library method: PCR. Reads for this sample came from an Illumina MiSeq. cDNA was made using SMARTScribe reverse transcriptase and a 5' template-switch oligo that added a universal priming site. Each cDNA molecule was tagged by a 12-nucleotide random unique molecular identifier (UMI) carried on the template-switch oligo. Chain-specific reverse primers targeted TCRbeta transcripts during reverse transcription. Leftover template-switch adapters were removed by uracil DNA glycosylase treatment, and cDNA was purified using a Qiagen MinElute kit. The first PCR used KAPA HiFi HotStart ReadyMix for approximately 25 cycles, split across four 50 ul reactions with step-out primers. Products of the first-round PCR were gel-purified before additional amplification. Illumina Nextera adapters were attached in a second approximately 8-cycle PCR, after which libraries were purified and pooled. For each TCRbeta molecule, the UMI barcode was captured by a 50-nucleotide 5' read. Concerning the study's data processing: Using the MIGEC toolkit, reads were grouped by UMI into consensus reads. PEAR was used to merge forward and reverse consensus reads, producing the final reads. Identical UMI-sequence pairs shared across libraries were treated as cross-sample contamination and removed by a custom decontamination script. V(D)J assignment and CDR3 extraction were performed with MIGMAP, a wrapper around IgBLAST. TCR clonotypes were defined by identical V gene, J gene and CDR3 amino acid sequence, and CDR1 and CDR2 were left unsequenced. Clones were called with MiXCR by TCRdb after fastp trimmed the public reads at Q25, and only in-frame beta chains were retained. Every distinct CDR3 protein forms one entry, paired with its most common genes and DNA. The V and J calls and clone size come from TCRdb's table, not from the authors' own analysis. The sample includes under 4,500 distinct CDR3 sequences, with around half observed a single time. The leading ten clones occupy roughly a quarter of the sample.

Trimming leaves V shorter by 0 bases and J shorter by 7 bases, with the junction holding 2 bases beyond the gene matches. The germline V gene encodes CDR1 SGHNT and CDR2 YYREEE (reference sequence). From its cysteine to its phenylalanine, the CDR3 spans 14 amino acids. Kept here is only the CDR3 DNA, which spans 42 bases and is read in frame from base 1. The sequenced sample consisted of peripheral blood. The chain is made from TRBV5-4 and TRBJ2-4; 9 nucleotides in the junction match TRBD1. The sequence derives from a human donor in good health. The CDR3 has the sequence CASSLGGTGNIQYF. The DNA sequence is given as TGTGCCAGCAGCTTGGGGGGGACAGGGAACATTCAGTACTTC.